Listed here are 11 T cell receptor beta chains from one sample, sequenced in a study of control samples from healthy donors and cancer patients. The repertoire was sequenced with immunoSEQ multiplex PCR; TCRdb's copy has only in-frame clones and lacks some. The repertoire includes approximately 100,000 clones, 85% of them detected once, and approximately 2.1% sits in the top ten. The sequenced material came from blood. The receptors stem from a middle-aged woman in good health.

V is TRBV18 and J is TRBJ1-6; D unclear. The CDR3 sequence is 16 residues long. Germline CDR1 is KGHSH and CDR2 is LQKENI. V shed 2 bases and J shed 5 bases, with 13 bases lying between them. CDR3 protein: CASSPNGPTNNSPLHF. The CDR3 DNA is TGTGCCAGCTCACCAAATGGGCCAACGAATAATTCACCCCTCCACTTT.

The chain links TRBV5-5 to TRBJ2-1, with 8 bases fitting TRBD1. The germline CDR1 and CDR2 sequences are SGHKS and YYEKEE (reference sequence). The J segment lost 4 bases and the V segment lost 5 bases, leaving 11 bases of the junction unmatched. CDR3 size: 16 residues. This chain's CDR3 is CASSPGQGASYNEQFF. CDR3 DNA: TGTGCCAGCAGTCCGGGTCAGGGGGCGAGTTACAATGAGCAGTTCTTC.

The chain's CDR3 is CATSGGGPNGEQFF. The CDR3 coding sequence is TGTGCCACCAGTGGTGGGGGGCCTAATGGTGAGCAGTTCTTC. The J gene is TRBJ2-1, the V gene TRBV24-1; D might be TRBD1 or TRBD2, each matching 6 bases. The ends were cut back, 5 bases at V and 9 bases at J, with 16 bases in the middle. The CDR3 covers 14 residues. Germline V gene lookup returns CDR1 KGHDR and CDR2 SFDVKD.

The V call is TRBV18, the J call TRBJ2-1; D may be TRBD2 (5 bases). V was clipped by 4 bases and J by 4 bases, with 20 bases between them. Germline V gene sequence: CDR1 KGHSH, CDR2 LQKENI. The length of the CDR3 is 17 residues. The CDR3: CASSLGSSGLIYNEQFF. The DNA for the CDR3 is TGTGCCAGCTCACTCGGGTCGAGCGGCCTAATTTACAATGAGCAGTTCTTC.

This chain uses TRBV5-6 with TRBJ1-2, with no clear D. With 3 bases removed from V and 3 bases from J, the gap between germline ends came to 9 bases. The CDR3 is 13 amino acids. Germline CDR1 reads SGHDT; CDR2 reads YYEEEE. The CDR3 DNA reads TGTGCCAGCAGCTCGTGGGCCCACTATGGCTACACCTTC. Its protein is CASSSWAHYGYTF.

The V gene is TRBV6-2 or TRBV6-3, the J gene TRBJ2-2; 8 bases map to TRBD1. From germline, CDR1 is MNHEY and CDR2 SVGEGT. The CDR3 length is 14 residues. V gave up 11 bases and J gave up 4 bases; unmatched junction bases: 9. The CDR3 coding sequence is TGTGCCGCCAGCCAGGGGGCTATCACCGGGGAGCTGTTTTTT. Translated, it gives CAASQGAITGELFF.

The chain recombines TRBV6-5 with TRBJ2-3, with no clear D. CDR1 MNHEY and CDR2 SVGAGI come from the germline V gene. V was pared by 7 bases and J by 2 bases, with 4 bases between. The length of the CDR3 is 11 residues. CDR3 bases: TGTGCCAGCACTAACACAGATACGCAGTATTTT. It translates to CASTNTDTQYF.

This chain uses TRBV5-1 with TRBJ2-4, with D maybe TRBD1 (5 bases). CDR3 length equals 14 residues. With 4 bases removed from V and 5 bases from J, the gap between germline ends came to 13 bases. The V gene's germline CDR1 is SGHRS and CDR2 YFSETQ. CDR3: CASSTTGWQNIQYF. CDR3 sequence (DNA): TGCGCCAGCAGCACCACAGGCTGGCAAAACATTCAGTACTTC.

CDR3 nucleotides: TGCGCCAGCAGCTTGGGCATGAACTCCTACGAGCAGTACTTC. This sequence encodes CASSLGMNSYEQYF. The chain carries TRBV5-1 and TRBJ2-7, with D uncertain. The CDR3 is 14 residues long. Germline-derived CDR1 and CDR2 are SGHRS and YFSETQ. Trimming left V 0 bases short and J 0 bases short, with 7 bases between.

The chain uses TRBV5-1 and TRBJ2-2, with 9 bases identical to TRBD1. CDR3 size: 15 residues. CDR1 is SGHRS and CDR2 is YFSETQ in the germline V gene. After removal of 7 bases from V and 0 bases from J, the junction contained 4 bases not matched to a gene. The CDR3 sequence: CASGRQGANTGELFF. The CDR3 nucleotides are TGCGCCAGCGGCAGACAGGGGGCGAACACCGGGGAGCTGTTTTTT.

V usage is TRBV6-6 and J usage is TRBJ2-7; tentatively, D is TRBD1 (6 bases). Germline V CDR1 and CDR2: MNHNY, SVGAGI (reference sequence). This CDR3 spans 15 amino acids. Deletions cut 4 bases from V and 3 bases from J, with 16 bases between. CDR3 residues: CASSSPGHNLYEQYF. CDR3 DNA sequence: TGTGCCAGCAGTTCACCGGGACACAACCTCTACGAGCAGTACTTC.